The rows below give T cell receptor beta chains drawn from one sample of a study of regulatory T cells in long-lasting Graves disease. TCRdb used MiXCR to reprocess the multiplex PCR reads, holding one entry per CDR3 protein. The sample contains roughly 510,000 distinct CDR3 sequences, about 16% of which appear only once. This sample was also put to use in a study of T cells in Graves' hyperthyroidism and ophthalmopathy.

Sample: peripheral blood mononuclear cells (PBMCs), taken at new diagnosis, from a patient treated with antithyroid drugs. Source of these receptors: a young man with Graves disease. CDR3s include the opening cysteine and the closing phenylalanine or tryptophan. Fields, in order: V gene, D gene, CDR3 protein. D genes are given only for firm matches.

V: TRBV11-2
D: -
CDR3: CASSWLTRNEQFF

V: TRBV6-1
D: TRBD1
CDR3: CASSVGQGTTEAFF

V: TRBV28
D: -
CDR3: CASSLYPVRDTEAFF

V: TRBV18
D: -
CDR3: CASSHTQDLNTEAFF

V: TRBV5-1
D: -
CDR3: CASSPQSWGTEAFF

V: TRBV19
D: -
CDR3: CASSREGRSPLHF

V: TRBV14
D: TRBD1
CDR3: CASSPRTGYNEQFF

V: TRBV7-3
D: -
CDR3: CASSQRGGYGYTF

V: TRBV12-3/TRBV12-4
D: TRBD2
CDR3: CASSSGGGSLDF

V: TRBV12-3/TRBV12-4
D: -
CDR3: CASNSPANSGYTF

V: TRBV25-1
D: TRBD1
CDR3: CASSEWTTGGRNTIYF

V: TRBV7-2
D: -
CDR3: CASSLAVGYNEQFF

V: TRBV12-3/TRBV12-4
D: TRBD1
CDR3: CASSPMTGTNYGYTF

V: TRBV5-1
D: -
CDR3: CASSLEDVTEAFF

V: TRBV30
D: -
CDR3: CAWSQGVIEAFF

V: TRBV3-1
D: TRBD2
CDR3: CASSQDGLAGTFPEQYF

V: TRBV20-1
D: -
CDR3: CSACQRDKSSYNEQFF

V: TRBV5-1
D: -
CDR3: CASSPSGGAYEQYF

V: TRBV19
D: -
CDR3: CASTIRDLVHNEQFF

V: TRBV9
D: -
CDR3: CASSPRDGRGTEAFF

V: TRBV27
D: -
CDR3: CASRPWTASEQFF

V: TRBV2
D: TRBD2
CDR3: CASSELVGLAGISSYNEQFF

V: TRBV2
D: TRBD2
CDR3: CASSSPSGGVNEQFF

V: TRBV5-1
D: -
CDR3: CASSLERLTGEQYF

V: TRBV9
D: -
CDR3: CASSVAGSGSEKLFF

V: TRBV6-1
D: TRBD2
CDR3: CASRRLAETSTDTQYF

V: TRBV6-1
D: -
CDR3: CASRKTVSGYEQFF

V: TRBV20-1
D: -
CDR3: CSARDPGSTDTQYF

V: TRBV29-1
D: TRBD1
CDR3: CSVEVNRDRDSQETQYF

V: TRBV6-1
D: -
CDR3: CASSERGRVETQYF

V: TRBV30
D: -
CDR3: CAWEGTANTGELFF

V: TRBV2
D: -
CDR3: CASSEGGAASDTQYF

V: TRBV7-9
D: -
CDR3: CASSLAPITGYGYTF

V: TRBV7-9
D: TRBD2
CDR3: CASSQQGLAGAGEQFF

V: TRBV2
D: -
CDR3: CANQVSDSYNSPLHF

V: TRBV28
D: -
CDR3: CASSSQGGREQYF

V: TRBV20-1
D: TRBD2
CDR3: CSAPTGTTRYEQYF

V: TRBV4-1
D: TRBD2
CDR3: CASSRGTSGRAALYNEQFF

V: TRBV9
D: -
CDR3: CASSTGPGRTEAFF

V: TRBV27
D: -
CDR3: CASSTWMNTEAFF

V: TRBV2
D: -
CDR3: CASSVQAVVEKLFF

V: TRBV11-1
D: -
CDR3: CASSHLRQNTGELFF

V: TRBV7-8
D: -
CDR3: CASSLVQGGETQYF

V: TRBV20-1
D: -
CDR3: CSASGATYEQYF

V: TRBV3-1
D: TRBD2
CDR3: CASSRGSGLAAYEQYF

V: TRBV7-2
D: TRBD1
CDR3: CASSQGTGVNSPLHF

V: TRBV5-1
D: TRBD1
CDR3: CASSFGDSTEAFF

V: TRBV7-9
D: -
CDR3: CASSLWLSGNEQFF

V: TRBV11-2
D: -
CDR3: CASSFSTAYEQYF

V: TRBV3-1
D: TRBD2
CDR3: CASSQDRWGGSSYNEQFF